This T cell receptor (beta chain) is from a study of OX40 agonist ivuxolimab in advanced cancers. Describing the broader study: Ivuxolimab was a fully human IgG2 agonistic monoclonal antibody targeting the costimulatory receptor OX40 (CD134). Intravenous ivuxolimab was administered to patients every 2 weeks at six dose levels: 0.01, 0.1, 0.3, 1.5, 3 and 10 mg/kg. Among the roughly 52 dose-escalation patients, some 19 had hepatocellular carcinoma, about 15 melanoma, 9 renal cell carcinoma and 9 head and neck cancer. A male proportion of almost 85% and a mean age of 60 years, ranging from 23 to 79, were recorded for the dose-escalation cohort. Prior anti-PD-1, anti-PD-L1 or anti-CTLA-4 therapy was permitted, and checkpoint inhibitors had been received by less than 45% of dose-escalation patients. Three dose-escalation patients achieved partial responses, one with hepatocellular carcinoma and two with cutaneous melanoma. The purpose of peripheral TCRbeta sequencing was to test whether ivuxolimab changed TCR sequence diversity and led to clonal T-cell expansion. The paper reports the monotherapy dose-escalation portion (N of about 54 patients) of the phase I ivuxolimab trial.

Patients with a history of autoimmune disease or receiving systemic immunosuppression were excluded from the trial. Peripheral blood for TCR sequencing was collected from all dose cohorts at baseline, on cycle 4 day 1, and on cycle 7 day 1. Samples came from an open-label, multicenter, first-in-human phase I dose-escalation trial of ivuxolimab. Adults with locally advanced or metastatic melanoma, renal cell carcinoma, hepatocellular carcinoma or head and neck squamous cell carcinoma were enrolled in the trial. Before TCR sequencing, CD4+ T cells and CD8+ T cells were sorted from peripheral blood as separate populations. From cysteine to phenylalanine, the CDR3 is 14 amino acids long. Just the 42-base CDR3 DNA is kept, in frame starting at base 1. V is clipped by 5 bases and J by 3 bases, and the sequence between their germline boundaries is 13 bases long. Taken from the germline V gene, the CDR1 and CDR2 loops are SGHRS and YFSETQ.

Note on this clone: No cognate antigen has been identified for it. Base quality data are lacking; no much larger clone is found one base away.

Study-level results and caveats: After ivuxolimab, CD8+ T cells had more expanded clones than CD4+ T cells on average. Antigen specificity was not determined for the clonally expanded peripheral T cells. In partial responders in the 0.1-3.0 mg/kg groups, normalized peripheral clonal expansion was found to be among the lowest, especially among CD8+ T cells. At doses of 0.1 to 3.0 mg/kg, clonal expansion of both CD4+ and CD8+ T cells in blood was seen between baseline and week 6. Low levels of normalized T-cell clonal expansion were also seen in some nonresponding patients.

For sequencing of the TCRbeta CDR3 region, genomic DNA was extracted from the sorted cells. The immunoSEQ Assay was used to sequence the TCRbeta CDR3 regions. TCRdb took over this immuneACCESS table, retaining in-frame rearrangements with V and J assigned. Such tables are incomplete; in checked studies, under half of the missing clones stem from an unresolved V gene, and the remainder is unexplained. The sample table records tens of thousands of clones; 82% of these occur just once. The top ten constitute roughly 20% of the sample. The V gene is TRBV5-1 and the J gene is TRBJ2-3; no D gene can be assigned with confidence. The TCR originated in an adult with an advanced solid tumor such as melanoma, head and neck, liver or kidney cancer. Specimen: CD4+ or CD8+ T cells sorted from blood, collected in a trial of the OX40 agonist ivuxolimab. The base sequence is TGCGCCAGCAGGTGGAGTCCGTTTACAGATACGCAGTATTTT. It translates as CASRWSPFTDTQYF.